This T cell receptor beta chain was captured by sequencing in a study of blood T cell repertoires in COVID-19. At the level of the study: Spain, Italy and the United States supplied samples that represented acute and convalescent COVID-19. Nucleic acid was either cDNA or gDNA, and it came from T cells, B-cell-depleted T cells, or PBMCs.

After removal of 4 bases from V and 0 bases from J, the junction contained 6 bases not matched to a gene. The CDR3 runs to 17 residues. CDR1 and CDR2 (germline): SGHNT, YYREEE (reference sequence). Original handling: Reference gene primer amplification in the assay estimated nucleated cell counts. The data were produced by immunoSEQ multiplex PCR, yet TCRdb's version contains in-frame clones alone and is incomplete. The V and J calls and clone size come from that table; D and trimming were worked out from the DNA. The sample shows approximately 140,000 clones, about 87% of them seen only once. What was sequenced was peripheral blood. The TCR comes from a human donor in a cohort sampled during active COVID-19. The chain is built from TRBV5-4 and TRBJ1-6; 8 bases line up with TRBD1. The CDR3 sequence: CASSPGQAGSYNSPLHF. DNA of the CDR3: TGTGCCAGCAGCCCGGGACAGGCGGGCTCCTATAATTCACCCCTCCACTTT. Combining the CDR3 with reference TRBV5-4 and TRBJ1-6 gives the whole variable domain ETGVTQSPTHLIKTRGQQVTLRCSSQSGHNTVSWYQQALGQGPQFIFQYYREEENGRGNFPPRFSGLQFPNYSSELNVNALELDDSALYLCASSPGQAGSYNSPLHFGNGTRLTVT.